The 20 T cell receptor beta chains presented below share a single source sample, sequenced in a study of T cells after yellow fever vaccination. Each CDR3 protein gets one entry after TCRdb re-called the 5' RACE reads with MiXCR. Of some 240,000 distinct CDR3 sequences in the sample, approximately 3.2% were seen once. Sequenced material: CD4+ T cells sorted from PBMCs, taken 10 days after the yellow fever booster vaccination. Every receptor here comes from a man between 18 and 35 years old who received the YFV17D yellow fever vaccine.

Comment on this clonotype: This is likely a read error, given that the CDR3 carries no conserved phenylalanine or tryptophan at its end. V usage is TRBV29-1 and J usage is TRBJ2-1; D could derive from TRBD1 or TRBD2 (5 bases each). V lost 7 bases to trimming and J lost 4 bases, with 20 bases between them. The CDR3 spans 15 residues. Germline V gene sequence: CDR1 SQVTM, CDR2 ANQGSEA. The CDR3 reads CSGAGTSLGYNEQFL. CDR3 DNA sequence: TGCAGCGGGGCAGGGACGTCTCTTGGTTACAATGAGCAGTTCTTA.

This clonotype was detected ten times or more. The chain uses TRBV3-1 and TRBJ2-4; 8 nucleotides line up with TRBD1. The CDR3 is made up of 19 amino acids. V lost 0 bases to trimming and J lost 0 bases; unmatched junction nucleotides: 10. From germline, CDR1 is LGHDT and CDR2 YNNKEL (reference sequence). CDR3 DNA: TGTGCCAGCAGCCAAGAAGGTGGGACAGGATATCTAGCCAAAAACATTCAGTACTTC. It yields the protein CASSQEGGTGYLAKNIQYF.

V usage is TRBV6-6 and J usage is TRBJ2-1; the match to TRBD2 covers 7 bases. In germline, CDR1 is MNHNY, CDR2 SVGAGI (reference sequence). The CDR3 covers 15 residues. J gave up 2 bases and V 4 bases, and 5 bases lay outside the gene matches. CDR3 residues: CASSSPAGAYNEQFF. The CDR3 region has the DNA TGTGCCAGCAGTTCCCCCGCGGGGGCCTACAATGAGCAGTTCTTC.

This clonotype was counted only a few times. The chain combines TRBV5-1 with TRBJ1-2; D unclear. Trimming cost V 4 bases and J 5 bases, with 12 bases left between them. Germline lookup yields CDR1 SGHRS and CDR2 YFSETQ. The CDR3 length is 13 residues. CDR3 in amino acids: CASSVQDSYGYTF. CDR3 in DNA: TGCGCCAGCAGCGTGCAGGATTCGTATGGCTACACCTTC.

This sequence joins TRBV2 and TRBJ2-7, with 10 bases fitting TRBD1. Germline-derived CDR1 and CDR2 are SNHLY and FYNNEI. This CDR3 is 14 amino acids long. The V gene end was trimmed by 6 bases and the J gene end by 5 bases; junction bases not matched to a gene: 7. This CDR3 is CASRLTGGGDEQYF. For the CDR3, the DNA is TGTGCCAGCAGGCTGACAGGGGGCGGCGACGAGCAGTACTTC.

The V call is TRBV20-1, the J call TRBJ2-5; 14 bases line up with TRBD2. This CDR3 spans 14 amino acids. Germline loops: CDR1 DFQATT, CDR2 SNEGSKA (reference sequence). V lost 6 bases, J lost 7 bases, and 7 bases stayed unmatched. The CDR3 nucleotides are TGCAGTGCACCCCCGGGACTAGCGGGGGCGACCCAGTACTTC. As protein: CSAPPGLAGATQYF.

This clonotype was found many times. The CDR3 loop is CVNERGPADTQYF. In DNA, the CDR3 is TGTGTCAACGAGCGGGGGCCAGCAGATACGCAGTATTTT. The chain recombines TRBV12-3 or TRBV12-4 with TRBJ2-3; 8 nucleotides match TRBD2. This CDR3 has 13 residues.

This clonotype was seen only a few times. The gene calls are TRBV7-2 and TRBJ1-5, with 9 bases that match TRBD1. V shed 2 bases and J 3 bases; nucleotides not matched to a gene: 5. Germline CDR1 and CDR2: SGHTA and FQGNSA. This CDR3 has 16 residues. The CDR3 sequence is CASSLRTGAINQPQHF. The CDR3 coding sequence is TGTGCCAGCAGCTTACGGACAGGGGCCATCAATCAGCCCCAGCATTTT.

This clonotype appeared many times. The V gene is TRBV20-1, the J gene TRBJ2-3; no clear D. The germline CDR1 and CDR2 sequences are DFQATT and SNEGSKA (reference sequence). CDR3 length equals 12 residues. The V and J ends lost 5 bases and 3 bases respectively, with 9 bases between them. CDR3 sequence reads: CSAGPSTDTQYF. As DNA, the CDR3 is TGCAGTGCTGGCCCCTCAACAGATACGCAGTATTTT.

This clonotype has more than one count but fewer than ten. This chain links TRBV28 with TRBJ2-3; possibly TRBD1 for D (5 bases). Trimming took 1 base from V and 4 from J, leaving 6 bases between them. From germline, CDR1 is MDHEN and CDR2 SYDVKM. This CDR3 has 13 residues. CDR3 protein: CASSLSGPDTQYF. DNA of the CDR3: TGTGCCAGCAGTTTATCAGGGCCAGATACGCAGTATTTT.

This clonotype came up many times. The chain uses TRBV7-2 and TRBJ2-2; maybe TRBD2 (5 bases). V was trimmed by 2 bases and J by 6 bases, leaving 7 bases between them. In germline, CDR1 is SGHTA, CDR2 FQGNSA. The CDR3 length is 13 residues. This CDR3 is CASSLNGAGELFF. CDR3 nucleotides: TGTGCCAGCAGCTTAAACGGGGCCGGGGAGCTGTTTTTT.

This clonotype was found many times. For the CDR3, the DNA is TGCGCCAGCAGCCGGTCAGGGGACAGCAATCAGCCCCAGCATTTT. It specifies CASSRSGDSNQPQHF. This chain joins TRBV5-1 and TRBJ1-5, with D possibly matching TRBD1 (6 bases). The length of the CDR3 is 15 residues. V lost 4 bases and J lost 1, with 12 bases in between. CDR1 is SGHRS, CDR2 YFSETQ, per germline.

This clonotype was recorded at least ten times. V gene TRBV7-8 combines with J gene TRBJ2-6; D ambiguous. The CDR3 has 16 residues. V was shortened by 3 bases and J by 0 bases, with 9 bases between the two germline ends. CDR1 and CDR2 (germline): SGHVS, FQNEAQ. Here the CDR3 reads CASSFRVISGANVLTF. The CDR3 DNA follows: TGTGCCAGCAGCTTCCGCGTTATCTCTGGGGCCAACGTCCTGACTTTC.

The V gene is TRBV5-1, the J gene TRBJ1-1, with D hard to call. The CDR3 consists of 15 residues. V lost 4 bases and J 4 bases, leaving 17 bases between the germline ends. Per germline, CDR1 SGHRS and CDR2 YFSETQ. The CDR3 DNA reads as TGCGCCAGCAGCCTACGACCCGCGGTGGGCACTGAAGCTTTCTTT. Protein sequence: CASSLRPAVGTEAFF.

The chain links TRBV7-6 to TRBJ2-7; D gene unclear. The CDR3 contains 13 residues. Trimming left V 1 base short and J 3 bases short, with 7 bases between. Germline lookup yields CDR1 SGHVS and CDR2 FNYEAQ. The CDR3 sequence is CASSLGRYYEQYV. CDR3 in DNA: TGTGCCAGCAGCTTAGGGCGGTACTACGAGCAGTACGTC.

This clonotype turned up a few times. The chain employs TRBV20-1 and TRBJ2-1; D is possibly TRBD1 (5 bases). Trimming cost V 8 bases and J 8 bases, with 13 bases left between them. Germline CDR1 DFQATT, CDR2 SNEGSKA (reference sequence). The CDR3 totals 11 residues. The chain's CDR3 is CSPKGIDEQFF. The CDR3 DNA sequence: TGCAGTCCGAAGGGGATCGATGAGCAGTTCTTC.

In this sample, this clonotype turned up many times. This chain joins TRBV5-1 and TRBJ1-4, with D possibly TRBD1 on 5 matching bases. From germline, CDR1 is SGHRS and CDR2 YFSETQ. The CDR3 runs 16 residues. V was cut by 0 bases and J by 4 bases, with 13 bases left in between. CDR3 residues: CASSLVPGRLNEKLFF. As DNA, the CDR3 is TGCGCCAGCAGCTTGGTACCGGGACGGCTTAATGAAAAACTGTTTTTT.

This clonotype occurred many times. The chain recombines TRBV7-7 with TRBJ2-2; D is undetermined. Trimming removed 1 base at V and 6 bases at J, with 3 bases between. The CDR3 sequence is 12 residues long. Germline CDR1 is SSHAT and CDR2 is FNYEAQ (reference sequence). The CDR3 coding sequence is TGTGCCAGCAGCTTAGTTTCCGGGGAGCTGTTTTTT. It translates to CASSLVSGELFF.

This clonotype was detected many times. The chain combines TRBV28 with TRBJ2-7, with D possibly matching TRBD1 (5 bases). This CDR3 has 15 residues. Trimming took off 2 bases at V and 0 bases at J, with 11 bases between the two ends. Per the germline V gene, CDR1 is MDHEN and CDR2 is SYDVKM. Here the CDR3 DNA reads TGTGCCAGCAGTTTAGCAGGGAAAAGCTCCTACGAGCAGTACGTC. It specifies CASSLAGKSSYEQYV.

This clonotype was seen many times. The chain's CDR3 is CASSLGQKSTDTQYF. The DNA for the CDR3 is TGTGCCAGCAGTTTGGGCCAGAAGAGCACAGATACGCAGTATTTT. The gene calls are TRBV6-6 and TRBJ2-3; D ambiguous. V lost 4 bases, J lost 0 bases, and 11 bases lay in between. The CDR3 consists of 15 residues. Germline V lookup: CDR1 MNHNY, CDR2 SVGAGI (reference sequence).